The clone carrying this TCR beta chain was recorded only once. Its target is not known. In each sample, about 10^5 TCR templates were assayed. Repertoires were generated with immunoSEQ multiplex PCR, while TCRdb's copy carries only in-frame clones and drops some. The sample contains approximately 100,000 clones, about nine tenths of which appear only once. This sample is part of a study of siplizumab effects on memory and regulatory T cells. Study-level findings and limits: Alloreactive clones mapping to unstimulated subsets formed only a minor fraction. Phenotypic classification as naive or memory proved unattainable for roughly 75-97% of proliferating CD4+ or CD8+ clones.

The ends were cut back, 0 bases at V and 14 bases at J, with 17 bases in the middle. The CDR3 length is 14 residues. CDR1 MNHNY and CDR2 SVGAGI come from the germline V gene (reference sequence). The sequence was obtained from a human donor in good health. The chain employs TRBV6-6 and TRBJ2-1, with D possibly TRBD1 on 5 matching bases. The sample comprised non-Treg CD4+ T cells sorted from blood. In DNA, the CDR3 is TGTGCCAGCAGTTACTCCGAGTCTTTGTCAGGGAAGTTCTTC. Its translation is CASSYSESLSGKFF.